A single sample gave rise to the 26 T cell receptor beta chains below, sequenced in a study of naive and memory T cell subsets. Ligated cDNA underwent four rounds of PCR with nested alpha and beta constant region primers and SP2. TCRdb reprocessed the 5' RACE reads with MiXCR, giving one entry per CDR3 protein. This table holds 58,000 or so distinct CDR3 sequences, 6% to 8.5% found once. An oligonucleotide containing a UMI was ligated to the 3' end of TCR cDNA. Receptor source: a female donor in good health.

Regarding this clonotype: The junction departs from germline at one end; a sequencing error may be responsible. V and J are TRBV7-9 and TRBJ1-1; 8 nucleotides agree with TRBD1. Per germline, CDR1 SEHNR and CDR2 FQNEAQ (reference sequence). The length of the CDR3 is 11 residues. The CDR3 region is CASSLGQVFDF. The CDR3 coding sequence is TGTGCCAGCAGCCTGGGACAGGTATTCGACTTT.

The chain is built from TRBV5-3 and TRBJ2-1; a weak D match, TRBD1 (5 bases). TRBV5-3 is marked as an open reading frame, function uncertain. V lost 5 bases and J lost 5, with 17 bases in between. The CDR3 is 15 residues long. The CDR3 DNA is TGTGCCAGAAGGTTTCCCCAGGGATCGGACAATGAGCAGTTCTTC. This gives the protein CARRFPQGSDNEQFF.

On this clonotype: A much larger clone differs from this one at a single base, so this may be a read error. The chain joins TRBV18 to TRBJ1-5; D is possibly TRBD1 (6 bases). Per the germline V gene, CDR1 is KGHSH and CDR2 is LQKENI. V lost 3 bases and J lost 4, with 16 bases in between. CDR3 length equals 16 residues. Here the CDR3 DNA reads TGTGCCAGCTCACCGGCTCCGGCAGGGGATAATCAGCCCCAGCATTTT. Residues: CASSPAPAGDNQPQHF.

This clonotype was seen only a few times. This sequence joins TRBV5-1 and TRBJ2-1; D may match TRBD1 or TRBD2 (5 bases each). V was cut by 4 bases and J by 3 bases, with 20 bases left in between. CDR3 length equals 17 residues. CDR1 SGHRS and CDR2 YFSETQ come from the germline V gene. As DNA, the CDR3 is TGCGCCAGCAGCCAAGGGACGGGATCGTGGATCTACAATGAGCAGTTCTTC. Translation: CASSQGTGSWIYNEQFF.

This clonotype was seen more than once but under ten times. V usage is TRBV3-1 and J usage is TRBJ1-1, with unresolved D. Trimming stripped 5 bases from V and 4 bases from J, with 5 bases between. Germline lookup yields CDR1 LGHDT and CDR2 YNNKEL (reference sequence). The CDR3 has 11 amino acids. The CDR3 here is CASSTLTEAFF. The CDR3 nucleotides are TGTGCCAGCAGCACGCTCACTGAAGCTTTCTTT.

V is TRBV18 and J is TRBJ1-1; 7 bases fit TRBD1. Per the germline V gene, CDR1 is KGHSH and CDR2 is LQKENI. J lost 4 bases, V lost 2 bases, and 4 bases had no gene match. The CDR3 loop spans 14 amino acids. The CDR3 DNA is TGTGCCAGCTCACCAGTACAGGGGTTCACTGAAGCTTTCTTT. As protein: CASSPVQGFTEAFF. Supplemented by reference TRBV18 and TRBJ1-1, the full variable domain reads NAGVMQNPRHLVRRRGQEARLRCSPMKGHSHVYWYRQLPEEGLKFMVYLQKENIIDESGMPKERFSAEFPKEGPSILRIQQVVRGDSAAYFCASSPVQGFTEAFFGQGTRLTVV.

Only a few counts were recorded for this clonotype. The chain is built from TRBV6-1 and TRBJ1-2; D may be TRBD1 (6 bases). With 7 bases removed from V and 8 bases from J, the gap between germline ends came to 17 bases. The germline V gene has CDR1 MNHNS and CDR2 SASEGT. The CDR3 totals 13 residues. CDR3 bases: TGTGCCAGCATGCGGGACACGGTATTGGGCTACACCTTC. It yields the protein CASMRDTVLGYTF.

This clonotype was observed many times. The V call is TRBV29-1, the J call TRBJ1-6; 8 bases are a match to TRBD1. The CDR3 is made up of 13 amino acids. The V segment lost 6 bases and the J segment 8 bases; nucleotides outside the gene matches: 6. The germline V gene encodes CDR1 SQVTM and CDR2 ANQGSEA. The CDR3 DNA reads as TGCAGCGTAGGGGACAGGCCGGATTCACCCCTCCACTTT. This sequence encodes CSVGDRPDSPLHF.

At least ten counts were recorded for this clonotype. V usage is TRBV6-2 or TRBV6-3 and J usage is TRBJ2-1; the match to TRBD2 covers 13 bases. The J segment lost 1 base and the V segment lost 4 bases, leaving 4 bases of the junction unmatched. Germline V gene data show CDR1 as MNHEY and CDR2 as SVGEGT. CDR3 length equals 17 residues. The CDR3 protein is CASSSRTSGGSYNEQFF. In DNA, the CDR3 is TGTGCCAGCAGTTCCCGGACTAGCGGGGGATCCTACAATGAGCAGTTCTTC.

At least ten counts were recorded for this clonotype. Here the CDR3 reads CASRWTVNTEAFF. DNA for the CDR3: TGTGCCAGCCGATGGACGGTGAACACTGAAGCTTTCTTT. The rearrangement links TRBV2 to TRBJ1-1; D uncertain. CDR3 length: 13 residues. Deletions cut 8 bases from V and 0 bases from J, with 10 bases between. Germline CDR1 is SNHLY and CDR2 is FYNNEI.

This clonotype was seen ten or more times. The CDR3 region has the DNA TGCAGCGTTAGTCTAGGGGGTGTTAGCTATGGCTACACCTTC. Protein sequence: CSVSLGGVSYGYTF. The V gene is TRBV29-1, the J gene TRBJ1-2, with D perhaps TRBD1 (6 bases). Germline-derived CDR1 and CDR2 are SQVTM and ANQGSEA. This CDR3 is 14 amino acids long. The V and J ends lost 5 bases and 4 bases respectively, with 17 bases between them.

Regarding this clonotype: It may be a read error: a sequence one base away is much more abundant. The V call is TRBV27, the J call TRBJ1-1; D gene unclear. This CDR3 has 13 amino acids. Germline loops: CDR1 MNHEY, CDR2 SMNVEV (reference sequence). V was cut by 3 bases and J by 5 bases, with 10 bases left in between. The CDR3 nucleotides are TGTGCCAGCAGTTTTAGGGAGGAGACTGAAGCTTTCTTT. Amino acids: CASSFREETEAFF.

J is TRBJ2-5 and V is TRBV6-2 or TRBV6-3; no definite D call. Germline lookup yields CDR1 MNHEY and CDR2 SVGEGT. There are 14 residues in the CDR3. With 5 bases removed from V and 5 bases from J, the gap between germline ends came to 15 bases. CDR3 DNA: TGTGCCAGCAGTAGAGAATCACGCCGGGAGACCCAGTACTTC. Translating it yields CASSRESRRETQYF.

This clonotype was seen many times. In DNA, the CDR3 is TGTGCCAGCAGTTTAACCGCAGGCAGGGGCACAACCGGGGAGCTGTTTTTT. It encodes CASSLTAGRGTTGELFF. J is TRBJ2-2 and V is TRBV12-3 or TRBV12-4; tentative D call: TRBD1 (6 bases). The CDR3 runs to 17 residues. Trimming pared 2 bases from V and 5 bases from J, leaving 18 bases between.

This clonotype was seen many times. The CDR3 is CSARRQGFGQPQHF. The DNA of the CDR3 is TGCAGTGCCAGACGACAGGGGTTCGGTCAGCCCCAGCATTTT. V gene TRBV20-1 combines with J gene TRBJ1-5; 8 positions agree with TRBD1. There are 14 residues in the CDR3. With V trimmed by 6 bases and J by 6 bases, 10 bases remained unmatched. Germline CDR1 is DFQATT and CDR2 is SNEGSKA (reference sequence).

This clonotype has ten or more counts. CDR3 nucleotides: TGCAGTGCTCCAGAGACAGGGAGAGAGACCCAGTACTTC. Translation: CSAPETGRETQYF. V gene TRBV20-1 combines with J gene TRBJ2-5; TRBD1 agrees at 7 bases. CDR1 is DFQATT and CDR2 is SNEGSKA in the germline V gene (reference sequence). The CDR3 is 13 residues long. Unmatched junction bases numbered 7, after V lost 5 bases and J lost 4 bases.

V and J are TRBV11-2 and TRBJ2-5; TRBD2 agrees at 7 bases. V shed 5 bases, J shed 4 bases, and the junction held 7 bases outside the gene matches. CDR3 length: 14 amino acids. CDR1 SGHAT and CDR2 FQNNGV come from the germline V gene. The CDR3 reads CASSRLGGIETQYF. CDR3 in DNA: TGTGCCAGCAGCCGACTGGGAGGGATAGAGACCCAGTACTTC.

The CDR3 DNA is TGTGCCAGCAGTTTTGGGGCTTTGGGGACCGGGGAGCTGTTTTTT. Translated, it gives CASSFGALGTGELFF. This chain connects TRBV27 to TRBJ2-2; TRBD1 might be the D (5 bases). V lost 3 bases, J lost 5 bases, and 13 bases lay in between. The CDR3 has 15 amino acids. Germline CDR1 is MNHEY and CDR2 is SMNVEV (reference sequence).

This chain connects TRBV6-5 to TRBJ1-4, with D unresolved. This CDR3 is 15 amino acids long. The germline V gene encodes CDR1 MNHEY and CDR2 SVGAGI. The V gene lost 2 bases and the J gene lost 5 bases, with 12 bases spanning the gap. CDR3 coding DNA: TGTGCCAGCAGTTACGCCGGCGCAGCGAATGAAAAACTGTTTTTT. Translating gives CASSYAGAANEKLFF.

This clonotype has just a few counts. The DNA for the CDR3 is TGCGCCAGCAGCTCCAGTCATAGGGGGCAGGGTGATACGCAGTATTTT. This gives the protein CASSSSHRGQGDTQYF. V is TRBV5-1 and J is TRBJ2-3, with 7 bases identical to TRBD1. This CDR3 is built from 16 residues. CDR1 is SGHRS, CDR2 YFSETQ, per germline. J gave up 6 bases and V 3 bases, and 13 bases lay outside the gene matches.

Only a few counts were recorded for this clonotype. The rearrangement links TRBV7-9 to TRBJ1-1, with D possibly matching TRBD1 (6 bases). The CDR3 contains 14 residues. CDR1 and CDR2 (germline): SEHNR, FQNEAQ (reference sequence). Trimming took off 2 bases at V and 5 bases at J, with 12 bases between the two ends. The CDR3: CASSLTRGWTEAFF. As DNA, the CDR3 is TGTGCCAGCAGCTTAACCAGGGGCTGGACTGAAGCTTTCTTT.

The rearrangement links TRBV20-1 to TRBJ2-7; a possible D gene is TRBD1 (6 bases). The V and J ends lost 6 bases and 5 bases respectively, with 11 bases between them. The CDR3 consists of 11 residues. Germline V gene data show CDR1 as DFQATT and CDR2 as SNEGSKA (reference sequence). CDR3 protein: CSAQGIDEQYF. CDR3 coding DNA: TGCAGTGCGCAGGGGATCGACGAGCAGTACTTC.

The chain recombines TRBV28 with TRBJ2-1; tentative D call: TRBD1 (6 bases). Per germline, CDR1 MDHEN and CDR2 SYDVKM. The CDR3 is 11 residues long. With 2 bases removed from V and 12 bases from J, the gap between germline ends came to 8 bases. CDR3 nucleotide sequence: TGTGCCAGCAGTTTAAGAGGGGGGCAGTTCTTC. Its translation is CASSLRGGQFF.

The genes are TRBV29-1 and TRBJ2-1; 8 bases fit TRBD2. This CDR3 is 16 amino acids long. The junction had 17 bases not matched to a gene; V was cut back by 4 bases and J by 9 bases. Germline V gene lookup returns CDR1 SQVTM and CDR2 ANQGSEA. In DNA form, the CDR3 reads TGCAGCGTTGGAAAGACCGGGACTAGGTTAGGAGGTGAGCAGTTCTTC. It encodes CSVGKTGTRLGGEQFF.

This clonotype was counted many times. The V and J genes are TRBV7-9 and TRBJ1-4; D uncertain. The CDR3 consists of 13 residues. Germline V gene sequence: CDR1 SEHNR, CDR2 FQNEAQ (reference sequence). V was shortened by 10 bases and J by 7 bases, with 16 bases between the two germline ends. Written as DNA, the CDR3 is TGTGCCACCTCACGTAGGGAGGCTGAAAAACTGTTTTTT. Amino acids: CATSRREAEKLFF.

This clonotype was recorded at least ten times. This rearrangement joins TRBV7-9 to TRBJ2-5; D call uncertain. The CDR3 is 12 residues long. Trimming took 5 bases from V and 3 from J, leaving 7 bases between them. Germline loops: CDR1 SEHNR, CDR2 FQNEAQ (reference sequence). This CDR3 is CASSPQEETQYF. Here the CDR3 DNA reads TGTGCCAGCAGCCCGCAGGAAGAGACCCAGTACTTC.